Detailed here is one T cell receptor beta chain. Its antigen is not known. This sample was taken from a study of cytomegalovirus exposure and HLA in healthy donors. General study points: Later analysis showed TCR association rates varying by HLA locus, highest for DRB1 and lowest for HLA-C.

PCR amplification relied on 60 Vbeta primers (plus 13 Jbeta primers). Data came from immunoSEQ multiplex PCR; TCRdb stores just in-frame clones and leaves some out. The sample carries approximately 30,000 clones, less than 75% recorded once. The germline V gene has CDR1 SGHNT and CDR2 YYREEE (reference sequence). Trimming took 4 bases from V and 3 from J; bases not matched to a gene: 8. The CDR3 extends over 15 amino acids. The chain uses TRBV5-4 and TRBJ1-2, with 8 bases lining up with TRBD1. Sequenced sample: PBMCs. This sequence was found in a man in his forties in good health and CMV-seropositive. CDR3 loop: CASSPGQGRDYGYTF. The CDR3 DNA reads TGTGCCAGCAGCCCTGGACAGGGACGGGACTATGGCTACACCTTC.